Sequencing of this TCR beta chain was carried out in a study of shared clonotypes between healthy human individuals. Overall study context: Samples came from two female and a few male donors aged 18 to 49. Per donor, three plates held CD4 naive cells, three held CD4 memory, two held CD8 naive and one held CD8 memory. Whole-study results and caveats: On the whole, naive subsets had larger estimated richness than memory subsets had. Rarefaction showed that sequencing of sorted subsets was incomplete (despite large depth).

Profiling relied on immunoSEQ multiplex PCR, and the TCRdb table lists in-frame clones only, not all of them. Here the sample spans about 2.5 million clones, 92% being singletons. Notes on this clone: What it binds is not known.

Unmatched junction bases numbered 7, after V lost 6 bases and J lost 2 bases. Germline V gives CDR1 MNHNY, CDR2 SVGAGI (reference sequence). The CDR3 runs 16 residues. The sequence was obtained from a man aged 18-30 years in good health. Some clones in this sample may be carry-over from other donors' samples. Sequenced input: naive CD4+ T cells from PBMCs. Sample subset: CD45RA+ positively selected. V usage is TRBV6-6 and J usage is TRBJ2-1, with 10 positions matching TRBD2. The DNA for the CDR3 is TGTGCCAGCAGCCGAGACCTAGCGGGGGCCTACAATGAGCAGTTCTTC. Protein: CASSRDLAGAYNEQFF.